These T cell receptor beta chains were read from a single sample in a study of T-cell reconstitution after alpha-beta-depleted transplantation in children. MiXCR, applied by TCRdb to the PCR reads, yields one record per CDR3 protein. Of 350,000 to 500,000 distinct CDR3 sequences detected, roughly 44% appear once; the ten largest clones hold 27%. Sample: PBMCs, taken before TCRalphabeta/CD19-depleted stem cell transplant. These receptors were collected from a girl aged 2 to 10 with aplastic anemia, due to receive a stem cell transplant. CDR3s include the opening cysteine and the closing phenylalanine or tryptophan. The D gene is left open where the match is weak. Where a row states a size, it is once, few, many or the class of an expanded clone; other rows omit it.

V,size,J,D,CDR3,DNA
TRBV5-1,NA,TRBJ2-2,NA,CASSLPGAENTGELFF,TGCGCCAGCAGCTTACCAGGGGCGGAGAACACCGGGGAGCTGTTTTTT
TRBV7-9,NA,TRBJ2-1,TRBD2,CASSSRGDNEQFF,TGTGCCAGCAGCTCCCGGGGGGACAATGAGCAGTTCTTC
TRBV7-2,few,TRBJ2-5,NA,CASSFGAGVETQYF,TGTGCCAGCAGCTTTGGGGCAGGGGTAGAGACCCAGTACTTC
TRBV7-2,NA,TRBJ2-1,NA,CASFRINEQFF,TGTGCCAGCTTCCGAATAAATGAGCAGTTCTTC
TRBV5-5,few,TRBJ2-7,NA,CASSPCEQYF,TGTGCCAGCAGCCCTTGCGAGCAGTACTTC
TRBV5-1,NA,TRBJ2-2,NA,CASSFPSQGRTGELFF,TGCGCCAGCAGCTTCCCCTCGCAGGGTCGGACCGGGGAGCTGTTTTTT
TRBV18,few,TRBJ2-7,NA,CASSPPGTGQYEQYF,TGTGCCAGCTCACCACCGGGAACAGGACAATACGAGCAGTACTTC
TRBV5-4,NA,TRBJ1-2,TRBD1,CASSLTGADYGYTF,TGTGCCAGCAGCTTGACAGGGGCAGACTATGGCTACACCTTC
TRBV11-2,NA,TRBJ2-5,TRBD2,CASSSYKELAAETQYF,TGTGCCAGCAGCTCCTACAAGGAGCTAGCGGCGGAGACCCAGTACTTC
TRBV20-1,NA,TRBJ2-3,TRBD2,CSARDGEREFKDTQYF,TGCAGTGCTAGAGATGGTGAGCGGGAGTTTAAAGATACGCAGTATTTT
TRBV4-2,many,TRBJ2-4,NA,CASSQDRDGKAKNIQYF,TGTGCCAGCAGCCAAGACCGCGACGGGAAAGCCAAAAACATTCAGTACTTC
TRBV20-1,NA,TRBJ2-7,NA,CSARVLAEQYF,TGCAGTGCTAGAGTGTTAGCCGAGCAGTACTTC
TRBV7-9,many,TRBJ2-1,TRBD2,CASSLTSLAGVENEQFF,TGTGCCAGCAGCCTAACTTCACTAGCGGGAGTTGAAAATGAGCAGTTCTTC
TRBV6-2/TRBV6-3,NA,TRBJ2-3,NA,CASSYARLGTQYF,TGTGCCAGCAGTTACGCCAGACTGGGTACGCAGTATTTT
TRBV15,many,TRBJ2-1,NA,CATSNRGYNEQFF,TGTGCCACCAGTAATAGGGGCTACAATGAGCAGTTCTTC
TRBV10-2,NA,TRBJ1-5,NA,CASSTRESNQPQHF,TGCGCCAGCAGTACCAGGGAAAGCAATCAGCCCCAGCATTTT
TRBV28,NA,TRBJ2-1,NA,CASTTKTTTLHEQFF,TGTGCCAGCACCACAAAAACCACTACACTCCATGAGCAGTTCTTC
TRBV7-9,NA,TRBJ2-1,NA,CASSLRGLALGHNEQFF,TGTGCCAGCAGCTTACGGGGGCTAGCGTTGGGCCACAATGAGCAGTTCTTC
TRBV18,NA,TRBJ2-6,TRBD1,CASSLDRGAGANVLTF,TGTGCCAGCTCCTTGGACAGGGGGGCTGGGGCCAACGTCCTGACTTTC
TRBV6-2/TRBV6-3,NA,TRBJ2-7,TRBD2,CASRGSGRASEQYF,TGTGCCAGCAGGGGAAGCGGGAGGGCCTCCGAGCAGTACTTC
TRBV20-1,NA,TRBJ2-7,NA,CSARDDRYEQYF,TGCAGTGCTAGAGATGACAGATACGAGCAGTACTTC
TRBV5-6,NA,TRBJ1-2,NA,CASSLVQYGYTF,TGTGCCAGCAGCTTGGTACAATATGGCTACACCTTC
TRBV3-1,NA,TRBJ1-5,NA,CASSLLGRGVRVGNQPQHF,TGTGCCAGCAGTTTATTAGGGAGAGGTGTAAGGGTTGGCAATCAGCCCCAGCATTTT
TRBV4-1,many,TRBJ2-7,TRBD2,CASSQEAGTSGVSYEQYF,TGCGCCAGCAGCCAAGAAGCGGGAACTAGCGGGGTCTCCTACGAGCAGTACTTC
TRBV5-1,NA,TRBJ2-1,NA,CASSGPSNEQFF,TGCGCCAGCAGCGGTCCTTCCAATGAGCAGTTCTTC
TRBV20-1,NA,TRBJ2-7,NA,CSARDPRSRSYEQYF,TGCAGTGCTAGAGATCCTCGGAGCCGCTCCTACGAGCAGTACTTC
TRBV30,NA,TRBJ2-7,NA,CAWSSRGLYEQYF,TGTGCCTGGAGTTCGCGGGGGCTCTACGAGCAGTACTTC
TRBV19,NA,TRBJ1-2,NA,CASSMPTSRGYGYTF,TGTGCCAGTAGTATGCCCACGTCTCGGGGATATGGCTACACCTTC
TRBV7-9,many,TRBJ2-7,NA,CASTLRLGEQYF,TGTGCCAGCACCCTGCGGTTGGGCGAGCAGTACTTC
TRBV5-1,few,TRBJ1-1,NA,CASSLNDGTEAFF,TGCGCCAGCAGCTTGAACGATGGCACTGAAGCTTTCTTT
TRBV27,NA,TRBJ1-1,NA,CASSGGQAIMNTEAFF,TGTGCCAGCAGTGGGGGGCAGGCAATAATGAACACTGAAGCTTTCTTT
TRBV20-1,NA,TRBJ2-1,NA,CSAPRASSYNEQFF,TGCAGTGCCCCAAGGGCCAGCTCCTACAATGAGCAGTTCTTC
TRBV7-9,few,TRBJ1-1,NA,CASSSATGNTEAFF,TGTGCCAGCAGCAGCGCGACAGGCAACACTGAAGCTTTCTTT
TRBV7-3,many,TRBJ2-7,TRBD1,CASSPRGGNGVYEQYF,TGTGCCAGCAGCCCAAGAGGGGGCAACGGGGTCTACGAGCAGTACTTC
TRBV20-1,many,TRBJ1-1,NA,CSARDPGGTSKAFF,TGCAGTGCTAGAGATCCCGGGGGAACCTCCAAAGCTTTCTTT
TRBV11-2,few,TRBJ1-2,TRBD1,CASSSQQGPLPNYGYTF,TGTGCCAGCAGCTCTCAACAGGGGCCCCTTCCTAACTATGGCTACACCTTC
TRBV10-3,many,TRBJ2-3,TRBD2,CAIRSEAGGPTDTQYF,TGTGCCATCAGGTCTGAAGCGGGAGGGCCCACAGATACGCAGTATTTT
TRBV5-1,NA,TRBJ1-2,NA,CASTESDIHGYTF,TGCGCCAGCACCGAATCGGACATTCATGGCTACACCTTC
TRBV6-1,NA,TRBJ2-1,TRBD2,CATPGLAQYNEQFF,TGTGCCACCCCGGGACTAGCGCAATACAATGAGCAGTTCTTC
TRBV12-3/TRBV12-4,many,TRBJ2-1,NA,CASLSAEQFF,TGTGCCAGTTTATCTGCTGAGCAGTTCTTC
TRBV5-5,NA,TRBJ1-1,NA,CASSWTESNTEAFF,TGTGCCAGCAGCTGGACGGAATCTAACACTGAAGCTTTCTTT
TRBV20-1,many,TRBJ1-4,NA,CSARNTATNEKLFF,TGCAGTGCTAGGAACACCGCAACTAATGAAAAACTGTTTTTT
TRBV11-1,few,TRBJ2-1,TRBD2,CASSLALAGYNEQFF,TGTGCCAGCAGCTTAGCGCTAGCGGGATACAATGAGCAGTTCTTC
TRBV14,NA,TRBJ2-2,NA,CASSHSLGTMNTGELFF,TGTGCCAGCAGCCACTCGCTGGGGACCATGAACACCGGGGAGCTGTTTTTT
TRBV3-1,many,TRBJ1-2,NA,CASSRSAGSGYTF,TGTGCCAGCAGCCGGTCGGCGGGATCTGGCTACACCTTC